The TCR beta chain under discussion was sequenced for a study of OX40 agonist ivuxolimab in advanced cancers. Looked up from germline, CDR1 is SNHLY and CDR2 is FYNNEI. V shed 2 bases and J shed 6 bases, with 5 bases lying between them. The CDR3 spans 11 residues. By share of the sample, this clone is medium-sized (0.01 to 0.1%). No antigen is known for it. TCRdb keeps only in-frame clones here, not all; method: immunoSEQ multiplex PCR. The top ten clones hold less than 20% of a sample with about 26,000 clones, approximately 90% of them seen once. Study-wide results and limits: Circulating CD4+ and CD8+ T cells showed clonal expansion by week 6 at 0.1 to 3.0 mg/kg. The study found among the lowest clonal expansion in partial responders at 0.1-3.0 mg/kg.

The clonotype comes from an adult with an advanced solid tumor such as melanoma, head and neck, liver or kidney cancer. The specimen comprised CD4+ or CD8+ T cells sorted from blood, sampled in a trial of the OX40 agonist ivuxolimab. The chain carries TRBV2 and TRBJ2-7; D ambiguous. The CDR3 DNA follows: TGTGCCAGCAGTGAATTGAGCGAGCAGTACTTC. It yields the protein CASSELSEQYF.